What follows describes a single T cell receptor beta chain. What it binds is not known. V was shortened by 0 bases and J by 9 bases, with 10 bases between the two germline ends. The germline gives CDR1 SGDLS, CDR2 YYNGEE. This CDR3 spans 14 amino acids. PCR primers comprised 60 Vbeta and 13 Jbeta primers. TCRdb's copy holds only in-frame clones and misses some; the assay was immunoSEQ multiplex PCR. The sample contains about 130,000 clones, less than 85% of which appear only once. These data are taken from a study of cytomegalovirus exposure and HLA in healthy donors. Points from the study as a whole: Accounts indicate the classifier identified cytomegalovirus status with strong specificity and sensitivity. In a later analysis, a missense DCLRE1C variant was linked to TCR beta V- and J-gene trimming.

This clonotype was obtained from a man aged 30 to 45 in good health and CMV-seropositive. V gene TRBV9 combines with J gene TRBJ1-6; a weak D match, TRBD1 (6 bases). The sample was PBMCs. The CDR3 sequence is CASSVDRVGSPLHF. The DNA of the CDR3 is TGTGCCAGCAGCGTAGACAGGGTCGGTTCACCCCTCCACTTT.